This T cell receptor (beta chain) was observed in a study of cytomegalovirus exposure and HLA in healthy donors. Germline values: CDR1 MDHEN, CDR2 SYDVKM. The junction had 13 bases not matched to a gene; V was cut back by 7 bases and J by 4 bases. The CDR3 is 15 amino acids. Both 60 Vbeta primers and 13 Jbeta primers went into the PCR. The assay was immunoSEQ multiplex PCR, and TCRdb's table has in-frame clones only and misses some. Of around 160,000 clones detected, more than 65% appear once; the ten largest clones hold around 3%. What was sequenced was PBMCs. The chain recombines TRBV28 with TRBJ2-7; 7 positions match TRBD2. This sequence originates from a woman in her 40s in good health and CMV-seropositive. The chain's CDR3 is CASTQSPGLSYEQYF. For the CDR3, the DNA is TGTGCCAGCACCCAATCCCCGGGACTATCTTACGAGCAGTACTTC.